This TCR beta chain was found in a study of pediatric ulcerative colitis. The rectum was sampled with one to two pinch biopsies at colonoscopy. Controls: normal colonoscopy findings, no IBD within the following year. Regarding this clone: Its specificity is not known.

Samples were sequenced at Survey level, maximum 500,000 reads. Assay: immunoSEQ multiplex PCR; the TCRdb copy retains only in-frame clones and omits some. The sample has under 15,000 clones, 75% to 80% seen once. CDR1 and CDR2 (germline): KGHSH, LQKENI. CDR3 length: 17 residues. Unmatched junction bases numbered 11, after V lost 3 bases and J lost 4 bases. Study observations and caveats: In rectum, acute severe colitis had expanded clones and less diversity. Blood-rectal clonal overlap within each person was significantly higher in ulcerative colitis patients than controls.

The source is a boy aged 5-17 years who was a control in a study of pediatric ulcerative colitis. Sequenced sample: gut tissue. This sequence joins TRBV18 and TRBJ2-1; TRBD2 matches at 8 bases. The DNA of the CDR3 is TGTGCCAGCTCACCTCCCGGGGCGGGAGGTCGGTACAATGAGCAGTTCTTC. Translating it yields CASSPPGAGGRYNEQFF.